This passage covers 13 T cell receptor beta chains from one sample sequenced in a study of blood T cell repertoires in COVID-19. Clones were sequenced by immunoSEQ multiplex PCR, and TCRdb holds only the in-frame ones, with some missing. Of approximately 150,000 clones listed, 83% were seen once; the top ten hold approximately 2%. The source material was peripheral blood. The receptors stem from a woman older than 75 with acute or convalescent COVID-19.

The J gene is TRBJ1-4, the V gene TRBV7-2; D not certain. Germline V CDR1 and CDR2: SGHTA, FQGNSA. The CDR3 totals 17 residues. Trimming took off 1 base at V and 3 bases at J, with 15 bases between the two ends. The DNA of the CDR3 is TGTGCCAGCAGCTTAGATGTTTTGGGAGCGGCTAATGAAAAACTGTTTTTT. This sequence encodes CASSLDVLGAANEKLFF.

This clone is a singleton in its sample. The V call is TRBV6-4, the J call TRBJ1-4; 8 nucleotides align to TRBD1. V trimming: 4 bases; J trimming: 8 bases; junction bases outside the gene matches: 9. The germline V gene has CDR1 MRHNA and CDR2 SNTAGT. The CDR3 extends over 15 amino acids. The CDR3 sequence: CASSALDRGGEKLFF. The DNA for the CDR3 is TGTGCCAGCAGTGCCCTAGACAGGGGTGGGGAAAAACTGTTTTTT.

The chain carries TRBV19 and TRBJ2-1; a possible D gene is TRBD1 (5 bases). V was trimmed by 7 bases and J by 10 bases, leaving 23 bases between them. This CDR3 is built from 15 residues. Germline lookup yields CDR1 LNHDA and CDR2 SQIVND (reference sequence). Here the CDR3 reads CASMKSTGSIGEQFF. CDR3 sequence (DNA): TGTGCCAGTATGAAGAGTACAGGATCAATCGGAGAGCAGTTCTTC.

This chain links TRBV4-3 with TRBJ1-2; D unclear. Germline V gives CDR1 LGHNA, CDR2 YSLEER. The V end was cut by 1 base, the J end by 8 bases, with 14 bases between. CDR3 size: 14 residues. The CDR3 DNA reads TGCGCCAGCAGCCAAGGTGGCTTTTCTCGAGGCTACACCTTC. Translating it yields CASSQGGFSRGYTF.

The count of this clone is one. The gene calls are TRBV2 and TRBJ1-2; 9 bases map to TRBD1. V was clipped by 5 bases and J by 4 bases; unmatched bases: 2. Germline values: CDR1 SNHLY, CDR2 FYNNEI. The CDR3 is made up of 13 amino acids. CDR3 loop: CASSRTGVYGYTF. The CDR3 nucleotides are TGTGCCAGCAGTCGGACAGGGGTCTATGGCTACACCTTC.

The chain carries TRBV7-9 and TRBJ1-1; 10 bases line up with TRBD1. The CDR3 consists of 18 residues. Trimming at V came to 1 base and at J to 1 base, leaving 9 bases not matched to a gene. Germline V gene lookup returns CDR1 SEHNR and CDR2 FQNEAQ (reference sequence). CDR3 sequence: CASSLGIWDRGRNTEAFF. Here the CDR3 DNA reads TGTGCCAGCAGCTTAGGAATTTGGGACAGGGGAAGGAACACTGAAGCTTTCTTT.

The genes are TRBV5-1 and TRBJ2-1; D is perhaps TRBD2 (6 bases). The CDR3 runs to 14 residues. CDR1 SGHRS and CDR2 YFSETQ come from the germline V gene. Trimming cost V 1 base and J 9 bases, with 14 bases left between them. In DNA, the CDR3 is TGCGCCAGCAGCTTGAACCCGGACGGGAGTGAGCAGTTCTTC. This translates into CASSLNPDGSEQFF.

CDR3: CAWTVSYNSPLHF. CDR3 coding DNA: TGTGCCTGGACAGTGTCCTATAATTCACCCCTCCACTTT. V usage is TRBV30 and J usage is TRBJ1-6; the D is unclear. This CDR3 region has 13 residues. V was clipped by 4 bases and J by 1 base, with 5 bases between them. Germline V gene lookup returns CDR1 GTSNPN and CDR2 SVGIG (reference sequence).

The CDR3 DNA is TGTGCCAGCAGGACCCTCACAGGGAGGGACGAAGCTTTCTTT. Translation: CASRTLTGRDEAFF. The chain links TRBV21-1 to TRBJ1-1. TRBV21-1 is shown as a pseudogene. This CDR3 has 14 residues.

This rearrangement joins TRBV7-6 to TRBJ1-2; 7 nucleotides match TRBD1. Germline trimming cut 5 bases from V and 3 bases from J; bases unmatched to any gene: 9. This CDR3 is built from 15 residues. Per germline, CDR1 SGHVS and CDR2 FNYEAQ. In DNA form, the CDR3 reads TGTGCCAGCAGCAACTTCGGCAGGGGGGACTATGGCTACACCTTC. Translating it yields CASSNFGRGDYGYTF.

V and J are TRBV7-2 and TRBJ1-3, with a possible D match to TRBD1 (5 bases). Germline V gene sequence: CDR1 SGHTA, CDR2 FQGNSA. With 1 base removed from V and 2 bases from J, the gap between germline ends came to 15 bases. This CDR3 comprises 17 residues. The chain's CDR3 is CASSLEGLQGTGNTIYF. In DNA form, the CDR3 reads TGTGCCAGCAGCTTAGAGGGGCTCCAGGGCACTGGAAACACCATATATTTT.

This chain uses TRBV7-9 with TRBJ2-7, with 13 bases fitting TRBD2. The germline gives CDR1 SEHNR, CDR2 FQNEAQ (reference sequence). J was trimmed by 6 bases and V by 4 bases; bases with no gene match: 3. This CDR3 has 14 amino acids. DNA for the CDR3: TGTGCCAGCAGCTGGGGACTAGCGGGAACCGAGCAGTACTTC. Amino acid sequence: CASSWGLAGTEQYF.

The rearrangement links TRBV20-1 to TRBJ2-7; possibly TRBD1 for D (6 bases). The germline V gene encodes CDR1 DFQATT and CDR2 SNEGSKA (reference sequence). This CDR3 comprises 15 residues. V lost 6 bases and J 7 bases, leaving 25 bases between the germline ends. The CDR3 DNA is TGCAGTGCCAGTTTGGACAGACAACAATTGGGGGAGCAGTACTTC. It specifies CSASLDRQQLGEQYF.